The entry below describes one T cell receptor (beta chain). The trim removed 5 bases at V and 2 bases at J, leaving 5 bases unmatched. The germline V gene has CDR1 SEHNR and CDR2 FQNEAQ (reference sequence). The CDR3 has 14 residues. The data stem from a study of blood T cell repertoires in COVID-19. Study summary: From T cells, B-cell-depleted T cells, or PBMCs came the material, which was cDNA or gDNA.

Original handling: From reference gene primer amplification, estimates of nucleated cell counts were derived. Some clones are missing from TCRdb's copy, which holds only in-frame ones; the method was immunoSEQ multiplex PCR. Clone size and the V and J calls come from that table; the DNA yielded D and trimming. Of fewer than 200,000 clones in the sample, 85% are singletons; the top ten hold about 3.3%. This TCR derives from a human donor with acute or convalescent COVID-19. The donor label of this sample is uncertain. The chain recombines TRBV7-9 with TRBJ1-2; 7 positions agree with TRBD1. Material for sequencing was peripheral blood. The CDR3 DNA reads TGTGCCAGCAGCCGTGAACAGGGGAACTATGGCTACACCTTC. It yields the protein CASSREQGNYGYTF.